Listed below are T cell receptor beta chains from one sample, sequenced in a study of Tregs in tolerant kidney transplant recipients. Assay used: immunoSEQ multiplex PCR; TCRdb lists only in-frame clones, some missing. The sample holds under 95,000 clones, more than 85% seen once. Sequencing was performed on Tregs from blood, taken before the transplant. The source is a human donor who received a combined kidney and bone marrow transplant. CDR3s include the opening cysteine and the closing phenylalanine or tryptophan. The D gene is left open where the match is weak. A row's size may be missing; if present it is once, few, many or a size class.

.	TRBJ2-1	TRBD2	TRBV7-6	TGTGCCAGCAGCTTAGCACTAGCGGGTGTAAGGGAGCAGTTCTTC	CASSLALAGVREQFF
few	TRBJ2-5	TRBD1	TRBV18	TGTGCCAGCTCACCACCGCCAGGGGGTGAGACCCAGTACTTC	CASSPPPGGETQYF
once	TRBJ2-5	.	TRBV5-1	TGCGCCAGCAGCTCGAGGGGGATGTGGGAGACCCAGTACTTC	CASSSRGMWETQYF
.	TRBJ1-4	.	TRBV5-1	TGCGCCAGCAGCTCTGAGGGACAAGGTGAAAAACTGTTTTTT	CASSSEGQGEKLFF
.	TRBJ2-5	.	TRBV18	TGTGCCAGCTCACCTGGGAGGAGCCAAGAGACCCAGTACTTC	CASSPGRSQETQYF
.	TRBJ2-3	.	TRBV5-4	TGTGCCAGCAGCTTGGGCCCCCTCAGCGGGAGCACAGATACGCAGTATTTT	CASSLGPLSGSTDTQYF
.	TRBJ2-5	TRBD1	TRBV6-1	TGTGCCAGCAGGGACAGGGTTTACCAAGAGACCCAGTACTTC	CASRDRVYQETQYF
.	TRBJ2-7	TRBD1	TRBV19	TGTGCCAGTAGGGGACAGGGACAGCTCTACGAGCAGTACTTC	CASRGQGQLYEQYF
.	TRBJ1-5	TRBD1	TRBV6-1	TGTGCCAGCAGTGAAATGAGGACAGGGGAACAGCCCCAGCATTTT	CASSEMRTGEQPQHF
few	TRBJ1-2	TRBD1	TRBV7-2	TGTGCCAGCAGCCCTGGGACAGGGGGCGCCCGGACTAACTATGGCTACACCTTC	CASSPGTGGARTNYGYTF
.	TRBJ1-3	TRBD1	TRBV5-4	TGTGCCAGCAGCTTGGAGGGACAGGGATACACCATATATTTT	CASSLEGQGYTIYF
.	TRBJ1-3	.	TRBV6-1	TGTGCCAGCAGTGAGGGGGCCCCCGCTGGAAACACCATATATTTT	CASSEGAPAGNTIYF
.	TRBJ1-1	TRBD1	TRBV15	TGTGCCACCAGCAGAGGACAGGGGGTGGTTGAAGCTTTCTTT	CATSRGQGVVEAFF
few	TRBJ2-7	TRBD1	TRBV28	TGTGCCAGCAGCCGGACAGGGGACACCTACGAGCAGTACTTC	CASSRTGDTYEQYF
.	TRBJ2-7	.	TRBV15	TGTGCCACCAGCAGAGTGGGCGGTGGTGAGCAGTACTTC	CATSRVGGGEQYF